These 21 T cell receptor beta chains originate from one sample sequenced in a study of somatic mutations in cytotoxic T cells in rheumatoid arthritis. The method was immunoSEQ multiplex PCR; TCRdb's version includes in-frame clones alone and lacks a portion of them. The sample records fewer than 25,000 clones, around 63% being singletons. The sequencing sample was made of CD8+ T cells sorted from blood. Receptors were obtained from an adult with rheumatoid arthritis.

This clone was seen only a few times. CDR3 nucleotides: TGTGCCAGCAGCGTGCAACACCTGGACACTGAAGCTTTCTTT. It translates to CASSVQHLDTEAFF. V usage is TRBV9 and J usage is TRBJ1-1, with unresolved D. Between the trimmed V and J ends, which lost 2 bases and 3 bases, there was a span of 11 bases. Germline V gene sequence: CDR1 SGDLS, CDR2 YYNGEE. The CDR3 is 14 amino acids.

V and J are TRBV25-1 and TRBJ1-1; TRBD1 matches at 7 bases. Germline V gene sequence: CDR1 MGHDK, CDR2 SYGVNS. The junction had 14 bases not matched to a gene; V was cut back by 6 bases and J by 1 base. The CDR3 runs to 17 residues. The CDR3 DNA sequence: TGTGCCAGCAGCTGGAACCCGAAGACAGGGTCGAACACTGAAGCTTTCTTT. This translates into CASSWNPKTGSNTEAFF.

By frequency in the sample, this clone is large. The chain combines TRBV19 with TRBJ2-1; the D is unclear. V lost 3 bases and J 5 bases, leaving 8 bases between the germline ends. The CDR3 covers 13 residues. Germline assignment: CDR1 LNHDA and CDR2 SQIVND (reference sequence). CDR3 loop: CASSMGRHNEQFF. The CDR3 DNA follows: TGTGCCAGTAGTATGGGCCGTCACAATGAGCAGTTCTTC. Combining the CDR3 with reference TRBV19 and TRBJ2-1 gives the whole variable domain DGGITQSPKYLFRKEGQNVTLSCEQNLNHDAMYWYRQDPGQGLRLIYYSQIVNDFQKGDIAEGYSVSREKKESFPLTVTSAQKNPTAFYLCASSMGRHNEQFFGPGTRLTVL.

The chain links TRBV6-6 to TRBJ2-3; D is undetermined. The ends were cut back, 6 bases at V and 2 bases at J, with 9 bases in the middle. Germline V lookup: CDR1 MNHNY, CDR2 SVGAGI (reference sequence). The length of the CDR3 is 13 residues. Here the CDR3 reads CASSPGYTDTQYF. The DNA of the CDR3 is TGTGCCAGCAGCCCCGGGTACACAGATACGCAGTATTTT.

The genes are TRBV29-1 and TRBJ2-7; a possible D gene is TRBD2 (6 bases). CDR3 length equals 16 residues. The V end lost 1 base, the J end lost 0 bases, and 16 bases lay between the germline ends. The germline gives CDR1 SQVTM, CDR2 ANQGSEA. The CDR3 is CSVEGGMAGISYEQYF. DNA of the CDR3: TGCAGCGTTGAAGGGGGGATGGCGGGGATCTCCTACGAGCAGTACTTC.

This chain joins TRBV11-1 and TRBJ2-7; 7 bases line up with TRBD1. CDR3 length equals 15 residues. Per the germline V gene, CDR1 is SGHAT and CDR2 is FQDESV (reference sequence). J gave up 0 bases and V 7 bases, and 9 bases lay outside the gene matches. Here the CDR3 DNA reads TGTGCCAGCAAAAAACACGGGACAGACTCCTACGAGCAGTACTTC. Amino acid sequence: CASKKHGTDSYEQYF.

Sample share makes this clone medium-sized (0.01 to 0.1%). The chain employs TRBV4-1 and TRBJ2-3; D gene unclear. The germline V gene encodes CDR1 MGHRA and CDR2 YSYEKL. The CDR3 is 14 amino acids. Trimming removed 4 bases at V and 1 base at J, with 9 bases between. The CDR3 region has the DNA TGCGCCAGCAGCCCGGAGTCCCGCACAGATACGCAGTATTTT. It codes for CASSPESRTDTQYF.

V and J are TRBV6-1 and TRBJ2-1, with 7 nucleotides matching TRBD2. Germline CDR1 is MNHNS and CDR2 is SASEGT. CDR3 length equals 15 residues. The V gene end was trimmed by 4 bases and the J gene end by 7 bases; junction bases not matched to a gene: 10. The CDR3, as DNA: TGTGCCAGCAGTGCCCTTCCGGGGGGTAATAATGAGCAGTTCTTC. Its translation is CASSALPGGNNEQFF.

The V and J genes are TRBV4-1 and TRBJ1-2; no definite D call. The V end was cut by 3 bases, the J end by 2 bases, with 13 bases between. The V gene's germline CDR1 is MGHRA and CDR2 YSYEKL. There are 15 residues in the CDR3. DNA of the CDR3: TGCGCCAGCAGCCAGTCTCACCCGACGAACTATGGCTACACCTTC. Amino acids: CASSQSHPTNYGYTF.

The rearrangement joins TRBV9 to TRBJ2-3, with TRBD1 matching over 9 bases. Germline-derived CDR1 and CDR2 are SGDLS and YYNGEE. V lost 0 bases and J lost 4; bases outside the gene matches: 9. The CDR3 runs 17 residues. The CDR3 is CASSVGKGGQGSDTQYF. The CDR3 DNA follows: TGTGCCAGCAGCGTAGGGAAAGGGGGACAGGGATCAGATACGCAGTATTTT.

The chain uses TRBV11-2 and TRBJ2-1, with D unresolved. The CDR3 totals 13 residues. Germline CDR1 and CDR2: SGHAT and FQNNGV. Trimming pared 0 bases from V and 10 bases from J, leaving 10 bases between. DNA for the CDR3: TGTGCCAGCAGCTTAGACTCCTCCGGGGAGCAGTTCTTC. It translates to CASSLDSSGEQFF. Variable domain in full (rest from reference TRBV11-2 and TRBJ2-1): EAGVAQSPRYKIIEKRQSVAFWCNPISGHATLYWYQQILGQGPKLLIQFQNNGVVDDSQLPKDRFSAERLKGVDSTLKIQPAKLEDSAVYLCASSLDSSGEQFFGPGTRLTVL.

The rearrangement joins TRBV5-1 to TRBJ1-1; 8 bases agree with TRBD1. This CDR3 spans 12 amino acids. Per germline, CDR1 SGHRS and CDR2 YFSETQ. The J segment lost 8 bases and the V segment lost 4 bases, leaving 4 bases of the junction unmatched. The CDR3: CASSEGQGEAFF. The CDR3 region has the DNA TGCGCCAGCAGCGAAGGACAGGGCGAAGCTTTCTTT.

The rearrangement links TRBV6-5 to TRBJ1-4; 7 bases map to TRBD1. Per the germline V gene, CDR1 is MNHEY and CDR2 is SVGAGI. V dropped 4 bases and J dropped 0; count of bases not matched to a gene: 5. The CDR3 extends over 16 amino acids. CDR3 bases: TGTGCCAGCAGTTCCGGGACAGACGCAACTAATGAAAAACTGTTTTTT. It yields the protein CASSSGTDATNEKLFF.

The rearrangement uses TRBV19 and TRBJ2-7; 10 positions match TRBD1. J gave up 5 bases and V 8 bases, and 0 bases lay outside the gene matches. Germline V lookup: CDR1 LNHDA, CDR2 SQIVND (reference sequence). The CDR3 spans 11 residues. CDR3 amino acids: CASGTGDEQYF. As DNA, the CDR3 is TGTGCCAGTGGGACAGGGGACGAGCAGTACTTC.

This clone was seen more than once but under ten times. V is TRBV5-1 and J is TRBJ2-1; D possibly uses TRBD1 or TRBD2 (5 bases each). The CDR3 runs 15 residues. V lost 4 bases and J lost 0, with 11 bases in between. Germline assignment: CDR1 SGHRS and CDR2 YFSETQ. The CDR3 DNA reads TGCGCCAGCAGCGAGGGGCTTAGCTCCTACAATGAGCAGTTCTTC. It encodes CASSEGLSSYNEQFF.

The chain has TRBV2 and TRBJ1-3, with D tentatively TRBD1 (5 bases). The germline V and J ends were trimmed by 3 bases and 3 bases, with 9 bases remaining between them. The CDR3 length is 14 residues. CDR1 and CDR2 from the germline V gene are SNHLY and FYNNEI. As DNA, the CDR3 is TGTGCCAGCAGTGACTATCAGGGTGGAAACACCATATATTTT. Amino acid sequence: CASSDYQGGNTIYF.

The rearrangement joins TRBV9 to TRBJ1-2; D is ambiguous. V lost 0 bases and J 8 bases, leaving 17 bases between the germline ends. Germline V gives CDR1 SGDLS, CDR2 YYNGEE. CDR3 length: 15 amino acids. Here the CDR3 DNA reads TGTGCCAGCAGCGTAGCTTCGGCTGACCTTTCAGGCTACACCTTC. Encoded protein: CASSVASADLSGYTF.

The V gene is TRBV5-4, the J gene TRBJ1-5; tentative D call: TRBD1 (6 bases). Germline CDR1 is SGHNT and CDR2 is YYREEE (reference sequence). This CDR3 spans 13 amino acids. The germline V and J ends were trimmed by 0 bases and 7 bases, with 8 bases remaining between them. CDR3 sequence (DNA): TGTGCCAGCAGCTTGGGACAGGCGCAGCCCCAGCATTTT. As protein: CASSLGQAQPQHF. The full variable domain, completed using reference TRBV5-4 and TRBJ1-5, is ETGVTQSPTHLIKTRGQQVTLRCSSQSGHNTVSWYQQALGQGPQFIFQYYREEENGRGNFPPRFSGLQFPNYSSELNVNALELDDSALYLCASSLGQAQPQHFGDGTRLSIL.

The genes are TRBV10-1 and TRBJ1-2, with no clear D. Trimming left V 3 bases short and J 6 bases short, with 5 bases between. The germline CDR1 and CDR2 sequences are WNHNN and SYGVQD (reference sequence). This CDR3 is built from 11 residues. This CDR3 reads CASSDWNGYTF. The CDR3 region has the DNA TGCGCCAGCAGTGACTGGAATGGCTACACCTTC.

This clone was recorded a few times. The J gene is TRBJ2-7, the V gene TRBV2; 7 bases fit TRBD1. CDR3 length equals 13 residues. The germline V gene has CDR1 SNHLY and CDR2 FYNNEI. With 5 bases clipped from V and 3 bases from J, the junction kept 4 bases outside the gene matches. The CDR3 nucleotides read TGTGCCAGCAGTTCGGGACAGTACTACGAGCAGTACTTC. The encoded protein is CASSSGQYYEQYF.

This chain uses TRBV4-3 with TRBJ2-2, with 7 positions matching TRBD1. CDR1 and CDR2 (germline): LGHNA, YSLEER. CDR3 size: 15 residues. With 3 bases clipped from V and 5 bases from J, the junction kept 6 bases outside the gene matches. The CDR3 nucleotides are TGCGCCAGCAGCCACGGGACAGCGGAGACCGGGGAGCTGTTTTTT. Translating gives CASSHGTAETGELFF.